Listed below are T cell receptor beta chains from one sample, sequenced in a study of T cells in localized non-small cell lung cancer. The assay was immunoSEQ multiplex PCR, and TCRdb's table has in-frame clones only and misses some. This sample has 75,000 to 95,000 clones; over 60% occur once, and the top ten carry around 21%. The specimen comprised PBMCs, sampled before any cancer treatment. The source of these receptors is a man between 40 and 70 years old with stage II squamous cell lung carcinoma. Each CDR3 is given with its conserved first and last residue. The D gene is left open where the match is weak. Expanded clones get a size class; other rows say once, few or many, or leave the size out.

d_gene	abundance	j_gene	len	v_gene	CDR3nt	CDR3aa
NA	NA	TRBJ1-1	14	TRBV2	TGTGCCAGCAAAGGTTCGGCCGGGAACACTGAAGCTTTCTTT	CASKGSAGNTEAFF
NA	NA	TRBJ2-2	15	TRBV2	TGTGCCAGCAGTGAAAGTCGGGCGGGGCCCGGGGAGCTGTTTTTT	CASSESRAGPGELFF
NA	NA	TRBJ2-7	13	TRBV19	TGTGCCAGTAGTATAGGGGTTAACTACGAGCAGTACTTC	CASSIGVNYEQYF
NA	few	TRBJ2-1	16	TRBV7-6	TGTGCCAGCAGCTTAAGACAGGCAAAGGACTACAATGAGCAGTTCTTC	CASSLRQAKDYNEQFF
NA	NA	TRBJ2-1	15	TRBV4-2	TGTGCCAGCAGCCAAGAGGAGCGCGTGTATCATGAGCAGTTCTTC	CASSQEERVYHEQFF
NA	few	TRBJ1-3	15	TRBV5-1	TGCGCCAGCAGCACCGCAGGGGTTTTTGGAAACACCATATATTTT	CASSTAGVFGNTIYF
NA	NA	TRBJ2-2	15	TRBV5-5	TGTGCCAGCAGCTTGGAGGTGGGATACACCGGGGAGCTGTTTTTT	CASSLEVGYTGELFF
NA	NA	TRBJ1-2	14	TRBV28	TGTGCCAGCAGTACGCCGGAGGGCACCCATGGCTACACCTTC	CASSTPEGTHGYTF
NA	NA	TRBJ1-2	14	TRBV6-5	TGTGCCAGCAGTAACCCAGGGCTTTTCTATGGCTACACCTTC	CASSNPGLFYGYTF
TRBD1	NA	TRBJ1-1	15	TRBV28	TGTGCCAGCAGTCCCCTGACAGGGGGCAGAACTGAAGCTTTCTTT	CASSPLTGGRTEAFF
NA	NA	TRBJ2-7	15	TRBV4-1	TGCGCCAGCAGCCTCAATCCGCAGGCGACCTACGAGCAGTACTTC	CASSLNPQATYEQYF
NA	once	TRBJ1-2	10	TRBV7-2	TGTGCCAGCAGGAACTATGGCTACACCTTC	CASRNYGYTF
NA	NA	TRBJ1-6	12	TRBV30	TGTGCCTGGAGTGTAGATGGGTCACCCCTCCACTTT	CAWSVDGSPLHF
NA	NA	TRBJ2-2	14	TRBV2	TGTGCCAGTTCTCTGCGGGATGCTGCCGGGGAGCTGTTTTTT	CASSLRDAAGELFF
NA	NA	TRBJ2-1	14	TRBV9	TGTGCCAGCAGCGTAGAGACGGGAGATCTTGAGCAGTTCTTC	CASSVETGDLEQFF
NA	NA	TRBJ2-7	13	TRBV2	TGTGCCAGCAGTGTGTCGCGGAGCTACGAGCAGTACTTC	CASSVSRSYEQYF
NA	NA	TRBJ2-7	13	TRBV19	TGTGCCAGTAGTGGTTTGCAGGGGTACGAGCAGTACTTC	CASSGLQGYEQYF
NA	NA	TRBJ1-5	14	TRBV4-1	TGCGCCAGCAGTCAGAACCAGGGGAATCAGCCCCAGCATTTT	CASSQNQGNQPQHF
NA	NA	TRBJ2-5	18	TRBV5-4	TGTGCCAGCAGCGAGGGCCAGGGAGCAGGGGGGCCCAGGAAGACCCAGTACTTC	CASSEGQGAGGPRKTQYF
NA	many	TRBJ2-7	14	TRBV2	TGTGCCAGCACTCCAGCCCAGTTGTGGTACGAGCAGTACTTC	CASTPAQLWYEQYF
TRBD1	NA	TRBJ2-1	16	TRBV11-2	TGTGCCAGCAGCTTAGGGGGGACAGGGATGGCCCATGAGCAGTTCTTC	CASSLGGTGMAHEQFF
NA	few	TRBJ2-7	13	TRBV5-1	TGCGCCAGCAGAGGGACTGGCTCCTACGAGCAGTACTTC	CASRGTGSYEQYF
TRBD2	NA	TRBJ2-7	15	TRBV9	TGTGCCAGCAGCGCCCGGGGAGGGGAGGGTTACGAGCAGTACTTC	CASSARGGEGYEQYF
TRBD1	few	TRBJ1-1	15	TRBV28	TGTGCCAGCAGCAACAGACAGGGGGGATCCACTGAAGCTTTCTTT	CASSNRQGGSTEAFF
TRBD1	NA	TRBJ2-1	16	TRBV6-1	TGTGCCAGCAGTGGACAGGGGCGTAGCTCCTACAATGAGCAGTTCTTC	CASSGQGRSSYNEQFF
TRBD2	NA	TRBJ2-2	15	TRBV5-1	TGCGCCAGCAGCCCCCGACTAGCGGAAACCGGGGAGCTGTTTTTT	CASSPRLAETGELFF
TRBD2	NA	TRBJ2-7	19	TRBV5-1	TGCGCCAGCAGCGCCACATACGGTATGGGCGGGGGGGCCTGGTACGAGCAGTACTTC	CASSATYGMGGGAWYEQYF
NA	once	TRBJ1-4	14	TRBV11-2	TGTGCCAGCAGCTTAGGGGGGGGAAATGAAAAACTGTTTTTT	CASSLGGGNEKLFF
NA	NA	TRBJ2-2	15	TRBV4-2	TGTGCCAGCAGCCAAGAGGCGGGGAACACCGGGGAGCTGTTTTTT	CASSQEAGNTGELFF
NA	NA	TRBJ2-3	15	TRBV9	TGTGCCAGCAGCGTATTCGGAGAAAGCACAGATACGCAGTATTTT	CASSVFGESTDTQYF
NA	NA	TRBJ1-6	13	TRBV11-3	TGTGCCAGCAGCTTAGGAGGCAATTCACCCCTCCACTTT	CASSLGGNSPLHF
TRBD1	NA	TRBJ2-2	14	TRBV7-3	TGTGCCAGCAGGGGACAGGGGAACACCGGGGAGCTGTTTTTT	CASRGQGNTGELFF
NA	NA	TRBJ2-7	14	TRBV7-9	TGTGCCAGCAGCTCCGGCGGGTCCCACTACGAGCAGTACTTC	CASSSGGSHYEQYF
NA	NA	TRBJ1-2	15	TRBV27	TGTGCCAGCAGTAATCAAATGGATATACTATATGGCTACACCTTC	CASSNQMDILYGYTF
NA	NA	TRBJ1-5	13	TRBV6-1	TGTGCCAGCAGGGGATCGAGCAATCAGCCCCAGCATTTT	CASRGSSNQPQHF
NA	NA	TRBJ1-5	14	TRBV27	TGTGCCAGCAGTTCGATCGGCAGCAATCAGCCCCAGCATTTT	CASSSIGSNQPQHF
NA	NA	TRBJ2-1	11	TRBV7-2	TGTGCCAGCAGCCCGGGTGGGGGGCAGTTCTTC	CASSPGGGQFF
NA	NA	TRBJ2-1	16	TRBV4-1	TGCGCCAGCAGCCAAGGAAACCCGAGCTCCTACAATGAGCAGTTCTTC	CASSQGNPSSYNEQFF
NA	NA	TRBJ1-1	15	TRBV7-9	TGTGCCAGCAGCTTATCGGGCACGATGTCCACTGAAGCTTTCTTT	CASSLSGTMSTEAFF
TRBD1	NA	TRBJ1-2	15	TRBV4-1	TGCGCCAGCAGCCCGACCCGGGACAGCGGCTATGGCTACACCTTC	CASSPTRDSGYGYTF
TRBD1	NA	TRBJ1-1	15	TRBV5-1	TGCGCCAGCAGCGATAGACAGGGAAAGAACACTGAAGCTTTCTTT	CASSDRQGKNTEAFF
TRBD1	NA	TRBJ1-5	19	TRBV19	TGTGCCAGTAGTAAGGGGGCCGGACAGAGGGGATGGGGCAATCAGCCCCAGCATTTT	CASSKGAGQRGWGNQPQHF
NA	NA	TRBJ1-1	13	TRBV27	TGTGCCAGCAGTCCCCTGGGGTTAGGTGAAGCTTTCTTT	CASSPLGLGEAFF
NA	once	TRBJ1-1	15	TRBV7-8	TGTGCCAGCAGCTTAACGCCTGTGGCGAACACTGAAGCTTTCTTT	CASSLTPVANTEAFF
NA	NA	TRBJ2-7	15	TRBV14	TGTGCCAGCAGCCAAGATTCGTGGAGGGCCTACGAGCAGTACTTC	CASSQDSWRAYEQYF
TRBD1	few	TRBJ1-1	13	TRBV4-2	TGTGCCAGCAGCCGGGACAGGGTAACTGAAGCTTTCTTT	CASSRDRVTEAFF
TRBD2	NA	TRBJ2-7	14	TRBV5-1	TGCGCCAGCAGCTTAACTAGCGGGACCTACGAGCAGTACTTC	CASSLTSGTYEQYF
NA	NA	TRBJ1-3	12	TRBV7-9	TGTGCCAGCAGCGCCTCTGGAAACACCATATATTTT	CASSASGNTIYF
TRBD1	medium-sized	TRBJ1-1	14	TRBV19	TGTGCCAGTATGGGACAGGGAACTAACACTGAAGCTTTCTTT	CASMGQGTNTEAFF